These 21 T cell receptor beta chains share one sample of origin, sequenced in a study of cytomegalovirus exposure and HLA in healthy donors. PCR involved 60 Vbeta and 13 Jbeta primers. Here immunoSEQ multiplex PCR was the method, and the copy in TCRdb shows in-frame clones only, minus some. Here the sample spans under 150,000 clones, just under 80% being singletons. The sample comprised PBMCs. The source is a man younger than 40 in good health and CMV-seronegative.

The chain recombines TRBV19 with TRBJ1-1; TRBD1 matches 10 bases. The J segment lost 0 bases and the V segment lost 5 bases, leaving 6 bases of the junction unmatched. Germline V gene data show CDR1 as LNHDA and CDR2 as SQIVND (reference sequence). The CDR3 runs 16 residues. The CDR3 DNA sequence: TGTGCCAGTAGTGCCCCGGGACAGGGGATGAACACTGAAGCTTTCTTT. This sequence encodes CASSAPGQGMNTEAFF.

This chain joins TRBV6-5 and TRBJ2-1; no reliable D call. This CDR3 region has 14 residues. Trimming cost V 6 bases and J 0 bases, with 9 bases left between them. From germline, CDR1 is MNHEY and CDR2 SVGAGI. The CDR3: CASSPTVSYNEQFF. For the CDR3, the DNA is TGTGCCAGCAGCCCTACTGTCTCCTACAATGAGCAGTTCTTC.

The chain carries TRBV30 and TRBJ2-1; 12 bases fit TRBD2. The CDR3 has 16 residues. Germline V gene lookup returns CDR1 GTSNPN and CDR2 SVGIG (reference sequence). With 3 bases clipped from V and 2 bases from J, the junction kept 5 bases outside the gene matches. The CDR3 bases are TGTGCCTGGAGCCGAGGACTAGCGGGACCCTACAATGAGCAGTTCTTC. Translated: CAWSRGLAGPYNEQFF.

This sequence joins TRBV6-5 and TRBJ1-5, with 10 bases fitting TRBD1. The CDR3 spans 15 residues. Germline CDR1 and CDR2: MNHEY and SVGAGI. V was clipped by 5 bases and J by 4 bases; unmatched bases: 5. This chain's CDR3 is CASSPDRGRNQPQHF. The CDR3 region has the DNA TGTGCCAGCAGTCCTGACAGGGGGCGAAATCAGCCCCAGCATTTT.

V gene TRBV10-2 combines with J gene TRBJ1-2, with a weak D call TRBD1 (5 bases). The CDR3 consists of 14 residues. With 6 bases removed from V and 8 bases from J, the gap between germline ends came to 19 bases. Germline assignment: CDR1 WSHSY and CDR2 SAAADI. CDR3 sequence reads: CASSLPRGAMGYTF. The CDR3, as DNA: TGCGCCAGCAGCCTTCCAAGGGGCGCGATGGGCTACACCTTC.

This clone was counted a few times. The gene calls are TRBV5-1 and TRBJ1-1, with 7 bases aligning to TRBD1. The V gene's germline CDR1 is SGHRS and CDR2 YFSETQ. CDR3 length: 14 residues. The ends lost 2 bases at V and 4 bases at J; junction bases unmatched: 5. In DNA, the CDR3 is TGCGCCAGCAGCTTTAATTCAGGGGGCACTGAAGCTTTCTTT. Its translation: CASSFNSGGTEAFF.

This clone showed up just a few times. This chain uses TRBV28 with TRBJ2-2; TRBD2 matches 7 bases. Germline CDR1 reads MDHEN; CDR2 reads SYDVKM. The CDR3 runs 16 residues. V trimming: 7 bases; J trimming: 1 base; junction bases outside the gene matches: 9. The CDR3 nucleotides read TGTGCCAGCAAGGGAGGGCGGGGTGTGAACACCGGGGAGCTGTTTTTT. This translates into CASKGGRGVNTGELFF.

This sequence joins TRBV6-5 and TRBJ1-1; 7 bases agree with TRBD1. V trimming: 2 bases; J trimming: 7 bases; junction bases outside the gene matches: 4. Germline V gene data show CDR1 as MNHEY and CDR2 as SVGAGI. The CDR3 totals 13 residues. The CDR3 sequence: CASSYDREVEAFF. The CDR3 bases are TGTGCCAGCAGTTACGACAGGGAGGTTGAAGCTTTCTTT.

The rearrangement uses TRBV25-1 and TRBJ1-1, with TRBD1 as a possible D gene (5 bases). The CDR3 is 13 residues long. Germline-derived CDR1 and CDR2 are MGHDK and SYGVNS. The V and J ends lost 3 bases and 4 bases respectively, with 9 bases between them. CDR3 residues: CASSDLQGTEAFF. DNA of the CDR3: TGTGCCAGCAGTGACCTTCAGGGCACTGAAGCTTTCTTT. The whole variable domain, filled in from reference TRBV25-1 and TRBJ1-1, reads EADIYQTPRYLVIGTGKKITLECSQTMGHDKMYWYQQDPGMELHLIHYSYGVNSTEKGDLSSESTVSRIRTEHFPLTLESARPSHTSQYLCASSDLQGTEAFFGQGTRLTVV.

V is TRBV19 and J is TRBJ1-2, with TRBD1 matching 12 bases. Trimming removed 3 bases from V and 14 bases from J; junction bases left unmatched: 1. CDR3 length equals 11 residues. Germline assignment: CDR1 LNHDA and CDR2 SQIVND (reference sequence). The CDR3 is CASSMGQGATF. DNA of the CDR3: TGTGCCAGTAGTATGGGACAGGGGGCAACCTTC.

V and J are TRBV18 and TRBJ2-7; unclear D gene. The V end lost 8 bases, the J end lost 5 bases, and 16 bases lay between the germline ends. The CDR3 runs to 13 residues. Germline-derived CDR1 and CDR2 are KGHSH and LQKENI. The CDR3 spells CASGTYGSDEQYF. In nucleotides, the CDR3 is TGTGCCAGCGGAACCTACGGGTCGGACGAGCAGTACTTC.

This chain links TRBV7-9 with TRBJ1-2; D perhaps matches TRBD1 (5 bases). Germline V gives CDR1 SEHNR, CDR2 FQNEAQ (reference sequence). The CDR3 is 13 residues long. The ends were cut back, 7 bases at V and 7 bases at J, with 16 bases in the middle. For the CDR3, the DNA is TGTGCCAGCACCGGGACTGGTAGAGGTGGCTACACCTTC. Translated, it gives CASTGTGRGGYTF.

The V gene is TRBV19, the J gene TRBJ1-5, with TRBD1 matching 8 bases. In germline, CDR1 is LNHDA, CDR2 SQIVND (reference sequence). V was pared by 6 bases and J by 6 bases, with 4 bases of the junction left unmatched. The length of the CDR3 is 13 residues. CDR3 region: CASSGQGGQPQHF. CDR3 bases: TGTGCCAGTAGCGGACAGGGTGGTCAGCCCCAGCATTTT.

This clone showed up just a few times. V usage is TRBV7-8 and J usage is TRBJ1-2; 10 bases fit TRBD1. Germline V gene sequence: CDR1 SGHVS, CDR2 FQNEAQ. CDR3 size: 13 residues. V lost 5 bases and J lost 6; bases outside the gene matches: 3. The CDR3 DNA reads TGTGCCAGCAGCCGTGGGACAGGGGATGGCTACACCTTC. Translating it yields CASSRGTGDGYTF.

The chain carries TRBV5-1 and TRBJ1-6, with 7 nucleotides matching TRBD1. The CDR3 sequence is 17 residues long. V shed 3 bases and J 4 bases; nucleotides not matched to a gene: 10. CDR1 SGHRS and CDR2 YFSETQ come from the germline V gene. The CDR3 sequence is CASSSTGEYAYNSPLHF. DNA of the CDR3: TGCGCCAGCAGCTCCACAGGGGAGTATGCTTATAATTCACCCCTCCACTTT.

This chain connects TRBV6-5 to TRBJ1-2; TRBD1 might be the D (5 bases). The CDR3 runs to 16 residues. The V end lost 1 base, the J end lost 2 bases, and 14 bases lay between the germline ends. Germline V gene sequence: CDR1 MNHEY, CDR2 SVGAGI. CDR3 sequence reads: CASSYLIDRSNYGYTF. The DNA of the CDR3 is TGTGCCAGCAGTTACTTAATCGACAGATCGAACTATGGCTACACCTTC.

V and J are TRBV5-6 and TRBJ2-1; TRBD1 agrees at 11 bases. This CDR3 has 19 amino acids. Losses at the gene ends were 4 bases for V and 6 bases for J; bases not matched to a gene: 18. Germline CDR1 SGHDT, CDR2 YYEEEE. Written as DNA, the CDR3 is TGTGCCAGCAGCCCTTTAACGTTTACCGGGACAGGGGGTCCCAATGAGCAGTTCTTC. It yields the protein CASSPLTFTGTGGPNEQFF.

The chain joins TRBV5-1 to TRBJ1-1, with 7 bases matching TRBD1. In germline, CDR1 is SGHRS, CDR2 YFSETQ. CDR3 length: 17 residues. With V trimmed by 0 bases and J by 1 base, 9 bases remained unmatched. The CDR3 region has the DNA TGCGCCAGCAGCTTGGCCGGGACAGCGGAAGCGAACACTGAAGCTTTCTTT. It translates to CASSLAGTAEANTEAFF.

CDR3 coding DNA: TGTGCCAGTAGTAGTGCGGTCCTTTGGACAGATACGCAGTATTTT. Protein product: CASSSAVLWTDTQYF. The gene calls are TRBV19 and TRBJ2-3; the D is unclear. The CDR3 has 15 amino acids. V dropped 4 bases and J dropped 3 bases, with 14 bases sitting between them. Germline V gene sequence: CDR1 LNHDA, CDR2 SQIVND (reference sequence).

The CDR3: CASSESGQLNTEAFF. Written as DNA, the CDR3 is TGCGCCAGCAGTGAGTCGGGACAGCTGAACACTGAAGCTTTCTTT. This chain uses TRBV10-2 with TRBJ1-1, with 7 positions matching TRBD1. The CDR3 has 15 amino acids. Germline V gene lookup returns CDR1 WSHSY and CDR2 SAAADI. The trim removed 0 bases at V and 0 bases at J, leaving 1 base unmatched.

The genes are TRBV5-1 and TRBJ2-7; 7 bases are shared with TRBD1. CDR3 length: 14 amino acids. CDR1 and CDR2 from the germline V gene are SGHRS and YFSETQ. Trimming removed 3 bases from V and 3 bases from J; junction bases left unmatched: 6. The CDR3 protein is CASSSGTAGYEQYF. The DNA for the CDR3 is TGCGCCAGCAGCTCCGGGACAGCCGGCTACGAGCAGTACTTC.